This TCR beta chain originates from a study of siplizumab effects on memory and regulatory T cells. Regarding the study as a whole: The study did not confirm that proliferating Tregs from siplizumab cultures were suppressive. Unstimulated subsets were the mapping target of only a minor fraction of alloreactive clones.

Assays covered approximately 100,000 TCR templates per sample. Clones were read by immunoSEQ multiplex PCR, and TCRdb kept only the in-frame ones, dropping some. The top ten clones hold 1% to 1.5% of a sample with fewer than 130,000 clones, approximately 92% of them seen once. Trimming took off 0 bases at V and 4 bases at J, with 19 bases between the two ends. The CDR3 spans 17 residues. Germline V CDR1 and CDR2: SGHRS, YFSETQ. About this clone: Antigen unknown.

The sequenced sample consisted of CD4+ T cells sorted from blood. The sequence was collected from a human donor in good health. The chain uses TRBV5-1 and TRBJ1-1; D remains unclear. CDR3 sequence (DNA): TGCGCCAGCAGCTTGGGGCTTCTGATGGAGGGTCGCACTGAAGCTTTCTTT. This encodes CASSLGLLMEGRTEAFF. Together with reference TRBV5-1 and TRBJ1-1, the CDR3 gives the full variable domain: KAGVTQTPRYLIKTRGQQVTLSCSPISGHRSVSWYQQTPGQGLQFLFEYFSETQRNKGNFPGRFSGRQFSNSRSEMNVSTLELGDSALYLCASSLGLLMEGRTEAFFGQGTRLTVV.